There are a few counts of the clone carrying this T cell receptor (beta chain). Germline V gene lookup returns CDR1 SQVTM and CDR2 ANQGSEA. The CDR3 runs 12 residues. V lost 6 bases and J lost 1; bases outside the gene matches: 2. Unique molecular identifiers were used in preparing the TCRbeta library. Via MiXCR, TCRdb re-called the PCR reads, giving one row per CDR3 protein. This table holds approximately 400,000 distinct CDR3 sequences, approximately 10% found once. These data belong to a study of T-cell reconstitution after alpha-beta-depleted transplantation in children. The specimen was PBMCs from the stem cell graft donor, collected from the stem cell graft. The TCR comes from a human donor who donated a stem cell graft to a child with acute myeloid leukemia. The rearrangement joins TRBV29-1 to TRBJ2-5, with TRBD1 matching 7 bases. The DNA of the CDR3 is TGCAGCGTCCGGGACAGCCAAGAGACCCAGTACTTC. Protein product: CSVRDSQETQYF. Full variable domain (rest looked up from reference TRBV29-1 and TRBJ2-5): SAVISQKPSRDICQRGTSLTIQCQVDSQVTMMFWYRQQPGQSLTLIATANQGSEATYESGFVIDKFPISRPNLTFSTLTVSNMSPEDSSIYLCSVRDSQETQYFGPGTRLLVL.